This T cell receptor (beta chain) comes out of a study of CD8+ T cells in alopecia areata. Whole-study context: Tofacitinib exposure lasted 6 to 18 months, followed by 6 months off drug.

Study-wide findings and caveats: The study also sequences resident alphabeta T cells of normal skin in scalp samples.

In each case, RNA was isolated and then reverse transcribed into cDNA as the sequencing template. Method: immunoSEQ multiplex PCR; TCRdb's copy keeps in-frame clones and lacks some. Of about 150,000 clones listed, around 86% are singletons. The V end lost 4 bases, the J end lost 5 bases, and 9 bases lay between the germline ends. The CDR3 spans 13 residues. Germline lookup yields CDR1 MGHDK and CDR2 SYGVNS. Concerning this clone: The target antigen is unknown.

The TCR was taken from a human donor with alopecia areata. The chain combines TRBV25-1 with TRBJ2-4; unclear D gene. Material: CD8+ T cells sorted from blood, obtained at week 0. CDR3 DNA sequence: TGTGCCAGCAGTGCCCGACCCGAAAACATTCAGTACTTC. Residues: CASSARPENIQYF.